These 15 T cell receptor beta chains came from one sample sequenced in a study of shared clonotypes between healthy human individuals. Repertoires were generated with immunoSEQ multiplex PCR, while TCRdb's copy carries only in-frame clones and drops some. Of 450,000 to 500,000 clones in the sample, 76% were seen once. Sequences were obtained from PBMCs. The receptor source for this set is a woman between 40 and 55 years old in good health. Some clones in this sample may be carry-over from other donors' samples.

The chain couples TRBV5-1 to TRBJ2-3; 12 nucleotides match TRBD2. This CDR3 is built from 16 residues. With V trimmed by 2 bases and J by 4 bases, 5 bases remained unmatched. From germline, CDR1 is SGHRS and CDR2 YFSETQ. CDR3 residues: CASSFQTSGSPDTQYF. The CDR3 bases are TGCGCCAGCAGCTTTCAGACTAGCGGGAGCCCAGATACGCAGTATTTT.

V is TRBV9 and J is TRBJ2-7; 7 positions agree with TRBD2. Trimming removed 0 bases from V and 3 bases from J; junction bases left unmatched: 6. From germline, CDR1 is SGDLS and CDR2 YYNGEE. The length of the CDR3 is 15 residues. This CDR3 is CASSVGVAGGYEQYF. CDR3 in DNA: TGTGCCAGCAGCGTAGGGGTAGCGGGTGGCTACGAGCAGTACTTC.

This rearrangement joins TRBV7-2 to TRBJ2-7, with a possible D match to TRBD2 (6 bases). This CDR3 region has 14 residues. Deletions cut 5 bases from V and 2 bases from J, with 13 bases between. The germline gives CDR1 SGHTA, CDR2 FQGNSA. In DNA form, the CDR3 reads TGTGCCAGCAGCCCCGGGAGCCCTCCCTACGAGCAGTACTTC. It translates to CASSPGSPPYEQYF.

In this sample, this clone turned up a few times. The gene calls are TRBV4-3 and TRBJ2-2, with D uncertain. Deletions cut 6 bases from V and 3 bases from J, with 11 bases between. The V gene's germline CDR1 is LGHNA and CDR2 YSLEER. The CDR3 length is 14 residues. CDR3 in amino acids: CASSPGRDTGELFF. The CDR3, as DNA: TGCGCCAGCAGTCCCGGACGGGACACCGGGGAGCTGTTTTTT.

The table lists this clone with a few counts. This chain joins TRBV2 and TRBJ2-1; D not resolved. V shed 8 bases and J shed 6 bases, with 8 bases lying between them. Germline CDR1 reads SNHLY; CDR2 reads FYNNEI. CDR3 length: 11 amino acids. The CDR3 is CASLISNEQFF. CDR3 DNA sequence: TGTGCCAGCCTGATCAGCAATGAGCAGTTCTTC. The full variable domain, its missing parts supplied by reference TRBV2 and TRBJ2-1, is EPEVTQTPSHQVTQMGQEVILRCVPISNHLYFYWYRQILGQKVEFLVSFYNNEISEKSEIFDDQFSVERPDGSNFTLKIRSTKLEDSAMYFCASLISNEQFFGPGTRLTVL.

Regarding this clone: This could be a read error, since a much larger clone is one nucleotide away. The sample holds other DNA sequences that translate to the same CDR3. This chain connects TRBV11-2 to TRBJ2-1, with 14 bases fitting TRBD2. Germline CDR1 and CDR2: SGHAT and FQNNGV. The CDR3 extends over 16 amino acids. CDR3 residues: CASSLEGTSGRFGQFF. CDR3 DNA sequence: TGTGCCAGCAGCCTAGAGGGGACTAGCGGGAGATTTGGGCAGTTCTTC.

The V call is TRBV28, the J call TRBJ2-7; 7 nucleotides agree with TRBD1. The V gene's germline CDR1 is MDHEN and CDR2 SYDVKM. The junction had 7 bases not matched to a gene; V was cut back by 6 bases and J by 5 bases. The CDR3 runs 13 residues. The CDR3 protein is CASRPTGTHEQYF. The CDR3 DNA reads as TGTGCCAGCAGACCGACAGGGACCCACGAGCAGTACTTC.

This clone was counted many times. The CDR3 loop reads CASTPRVAVNTEAFF. The CDR3 DNA follows: TGTGCCAGCACCCCCAGGGTGGCTGTGAACACTGAAGCTTTCTTT. V and J are TRBV27 and TRBJ1-1, with a tentative D call TRBD1 (5 bases). This CDR3 spans 15 amino acids. CDR1 and CDR2 (germline): MNHEY, SMNVEV (reference sequence). Deletions cut 7 bases from V and 0 bases from J, with 15 bases between.

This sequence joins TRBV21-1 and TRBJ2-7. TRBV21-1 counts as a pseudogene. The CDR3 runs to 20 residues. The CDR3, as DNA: TGTGCCAGTCCCCCCGGGGAGGGCCAGGGGGACAGACCGATACCCTACGAGCAGTACTTC. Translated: CASPPGEGQGDRPIPYEQYF.

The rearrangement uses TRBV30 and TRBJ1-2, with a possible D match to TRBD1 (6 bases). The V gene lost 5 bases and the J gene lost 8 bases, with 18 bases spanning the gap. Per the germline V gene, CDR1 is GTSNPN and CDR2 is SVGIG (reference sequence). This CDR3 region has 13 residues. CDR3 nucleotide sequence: TGTGCCTGGGGGACCGCAGGGGCGGGGGGCTACACCTTC. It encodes CAWGTAGAGGYTF.

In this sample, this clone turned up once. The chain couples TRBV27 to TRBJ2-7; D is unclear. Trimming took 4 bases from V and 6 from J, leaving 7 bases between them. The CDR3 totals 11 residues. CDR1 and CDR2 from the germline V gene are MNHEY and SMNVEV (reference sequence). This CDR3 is CASSYGPEQYF. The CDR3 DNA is TGTGCCAGCAGTTACGGTCCCGAGCAGTACTTC.

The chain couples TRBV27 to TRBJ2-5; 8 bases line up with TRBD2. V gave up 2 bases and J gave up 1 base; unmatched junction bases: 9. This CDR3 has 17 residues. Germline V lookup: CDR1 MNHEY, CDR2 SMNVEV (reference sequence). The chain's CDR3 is CASSLAGGGKGQETQYF. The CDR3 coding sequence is TGTGCCAGCAGTTTAGCCGGGGGGGGTAAGGGCCAAGAGACCCAGTACTTC.

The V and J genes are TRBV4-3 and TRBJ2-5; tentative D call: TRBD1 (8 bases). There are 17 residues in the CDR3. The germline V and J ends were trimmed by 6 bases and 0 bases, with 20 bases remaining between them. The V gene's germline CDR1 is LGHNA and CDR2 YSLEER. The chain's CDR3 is CASSRNRGRVDQETQYF. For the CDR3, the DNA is TGCGCCAGCAGTCGTAACAGGGGGAGGGTGGACCAAGAGACCCAGTACTTC.

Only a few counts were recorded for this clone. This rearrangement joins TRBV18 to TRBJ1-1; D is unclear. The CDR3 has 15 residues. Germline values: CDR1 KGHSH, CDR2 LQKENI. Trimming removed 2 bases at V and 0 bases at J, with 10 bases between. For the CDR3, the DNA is TGTGCCAGCTCACCAGGAATAGGGATGAACACTGAAGCTTTCTTT. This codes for CASSPGIGMNTEAFF. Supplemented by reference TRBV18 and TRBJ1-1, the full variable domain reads NAGVMQNPRHLVRRRGQEARLRCSPMKGHSHVYWYRQLPEEGLKFMVYLQKENIIDESGMPKERFSAEFPKEGPSILRIQQVVRGDSAAYFCASSPGIGMNTEAFFGQGTRLTVV.

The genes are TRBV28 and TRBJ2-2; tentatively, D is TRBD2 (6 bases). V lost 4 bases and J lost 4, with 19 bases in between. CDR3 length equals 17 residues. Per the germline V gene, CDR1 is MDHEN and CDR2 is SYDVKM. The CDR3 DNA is TGTGCCAGCAGTTACCGGGTTCGACTAGTGGCCACCGGGGAGCTGTTTTTT. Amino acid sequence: CASSYRVRLVATGELFF. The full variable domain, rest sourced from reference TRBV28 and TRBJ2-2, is DVKVTQSSRYLVKRTGEKVFLECVQDMDHENMFWYRQDPGLGLRLIYFSYDVKMKEKGDIPEGYSVSREKKERFSLILESASTNQTSMYLCASSYRVRLVATGELFFGEGSRLTVL.